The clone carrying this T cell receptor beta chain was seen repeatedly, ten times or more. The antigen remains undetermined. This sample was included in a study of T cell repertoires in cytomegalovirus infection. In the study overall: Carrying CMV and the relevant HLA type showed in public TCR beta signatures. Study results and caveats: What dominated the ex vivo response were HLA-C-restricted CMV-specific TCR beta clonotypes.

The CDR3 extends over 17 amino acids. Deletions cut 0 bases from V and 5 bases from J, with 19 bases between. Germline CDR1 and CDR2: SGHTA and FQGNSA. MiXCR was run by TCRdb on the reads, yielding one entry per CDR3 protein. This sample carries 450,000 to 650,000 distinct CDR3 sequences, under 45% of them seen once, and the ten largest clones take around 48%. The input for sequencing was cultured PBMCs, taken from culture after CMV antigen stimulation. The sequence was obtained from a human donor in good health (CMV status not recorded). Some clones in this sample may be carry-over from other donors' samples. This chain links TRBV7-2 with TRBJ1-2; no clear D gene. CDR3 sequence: CASSLAGGLIPGYGYTF. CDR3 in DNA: TGTGCCAGCAGCTTAGCCGGCGGACTTATCCCGGGGTATGGCTACACCTTC.